A selection of T cell receptor beta chains follows, all from one sample in a study of memory CD4+ T cells and cytomegalovirus serostatus. Sequencing used immunoSEQ multiplex PCR; TCRdb keeps in-frame clones, though not all of them. The data show about 82,000 clones, approximately 80% seen once. Sequencing input: memory CD4+ T cells from blood. The receptors stem from an adult in good health and CMV-seronegative. CDR3s include the opening cysteine and the closing phenylalanine or tryptophan. D genes are given only for firm matches. A row's size may be missing; if present it is once, few, many or a size class.

j_call | d_call | clone_size | v_call | cdr3_aa | cdr3_nt
TRBJ2-7 | . | . | TRBV7-9 | CASSFGRLGPYEQYF | TGTGCCAGCAGCTTTGGACGGCTTGGCCCCTACGAGCAGTACTTC
TRBJ2-7 | TRBD1 | . | TRBV18 | CASSPQGAQDEQYF | TGTGCCAGCTCACCCCAGGGGGCGCAGGACGAGCAGTACTTC
TRBJ2-3 | . | . | TRBV2 | CASSEPPGDTQYF | TGTGCCAGCAGTGAGCCCCCTGGAGATACGCAGTATTTT
TRBJ2-7 | . | many | TRBV2 | CASSVGPYEQYF | TGTGCCAGCAGTGTTGGGCCCTACGAGCAGTACTTC
TRBJ2-7 | TRBD1 | . | TRBV6-6 | CASSYSSGQGYEQYF | TGTGCCAGCAGTTACTCGTCGGGACAGGGCTACGAGCAGTACTTC
TRBJ2-1 | TRBD2 | . | TRBV5-1 | CASTGTSGGATGEQFF | TGCGCCAGCACAGGGACTAGCGGGGGGGCCACCGGTGAGCAGTTCTTC
TRBJ1-2 | . | . | TRBV6-6 | CASSWDTNYGYTF | TGTGCCAGCAGTTGGGACACTAACTATGGCTACACCTTC
TRBJ1-3 | . | . | TRBV19 | CASSIDIFPGNTIYF | TGTGCCAGTAGTATCGACATCTTCCCTGGAAACACCATATATTTT
TRBJ2-4 | . | . | TRBV6-6 | CASSSNLLAKNIQYF | TGTGCCAGCAGTTCAAACCTATTAGCCAAAAACATTCAGTACTTC
TRBJ2-2 | TRBD1 | . | TRBV5-1 | CASRVDRVNTGELFF | TGCGCCAGCCGGGTCGACAGGGTAAACACCGGGGAGCTGTTTTTT
TRBJ2-6 | . | . | TRBV7-3 | CASKNSGANVLTF | TGTGCCAGCAAAAACTCTGGGGCCAACGTCCTGACTTTC
TRBJ1-5 | TRBD1 | once | TRBV6-1 | CASNTHRGGQPQHF | TGTGCCAGCAACACGCACAGGGGAGGTCAGCCCCAGCATTTT
TRBJ2-1 | TRBD2 | . | TRBV9 | CASSVSGAASYNEQFF | TGTGCCAGCAGCGTTAGCGGGGCCGCCTCCTACAATGAGCAGTTCTTC
TRBJ2-3 | . | . | TRBV13 | CASSLAGSYTDTQYF | TGTGCCAGCAGCTTAGCGGGATCTTACACAGATACGCAGTATTTT
TRBJ1-3 | . | . | TRBV6-6 | CASSTLGYSGNTIYF | TGTGCCAGCAGCACGCTGGGTTACTCTGGAAACACCATATATTTT
TRBJ1-6 | . | once | TRBV7-6 | CASSLETTAYNSPLHF | TGTGCCAGCAGCTTAGAGACTACTGCCTATAATTCACCCCTCCACTTT
TRBJ1-5 | . | . | TRBV7-8 | CASSLADGNQPQHF | TGTGCCAGCAGCTTAGCAGATGGCAATCAGCCCCAGCATTTT
TRBJ1-5 | . | . | TRBV28 | CASSNRGGSNQPQHF | TGTGCCAGCAGTAACCGGGGGGGTAGCAATCAGCCCCAGCATTTT
TRBJ1-1 | . | . | TRBV6-1 | CAGSGRGQTEAFF | TGTGCCGGCAGTGGCCGGGGGCAGACTGAAGCTTTCTTT
TRBJ1-1 | . | . | TRBV7-3 | CASSLGRGPGTEAFF | TGTGCCAGCAGCTTAGGTAGGGGCCCAGGGACTGAAGCTTTCTTT
TRBJ1-5 | . | . | TRBV6-5 | CASSYSRDKNQPQHF | TGTGCCAGCAGTTACTCCCGGGACAAAAATCAGCCCCAGCATTTT
TRBJ2-2 | . | . | TRBV5-1 | CASSSDSGELFF | TGCGCCAGCAGCTCGGACAGCGGGGAGCTGTTTTTT
TRBJ1-2 | . | . | TRBV10-3 | CAISEDSSYGYTF | TGTGCCATCAGTGAGGACAGTTCGTATGGCTACACCTTC
TRBJ1-1 | TRBD1 | . | TRBV5-6 | CASSPIPGQGKTEAFF | TGTGCCAGCAGCCCTATTCCGGGACAGGGTAAAACTGAAGCTTTCTTT
TRBJ2-1 | TRBD1 | . | TRBV30 | CAWSVPSGGFYNEQFF | TGTGCCTGGAGTGTACCATCAGGGGGCTTCTACAATGAGCAGTTCTTC
TRBJ1-1 | . | . | TRBV28 | CASSLGKFGVGNTEAFF | TGTGCCAGCAGTTTAGGGAAGTTTGGGGTAGGTAACACTGAAGCTTTCTTT
TRBJ2-7 | . | . | TRBV7-7 | CASSPRGTRSPSYEQYF | TGTGCTAGCAGCCCGCGCGGCACAAGGTCCCCTTCCTACGAGCAGTACTTC
TRBJ2-5 | . | . | TRBV6-1 | CASRASPEMETQYF | TGTGCCAGCAGGGCTAGCCCGGAGATGGAGACCCAGTACTTC
TRBJ2-7 | TRBD1 | once | TRBV27 | CASSWGQGAYEQYF | TGTGCCAGCAGTTGGGGACAGGGTGCCTACGAGCAGTACTTC